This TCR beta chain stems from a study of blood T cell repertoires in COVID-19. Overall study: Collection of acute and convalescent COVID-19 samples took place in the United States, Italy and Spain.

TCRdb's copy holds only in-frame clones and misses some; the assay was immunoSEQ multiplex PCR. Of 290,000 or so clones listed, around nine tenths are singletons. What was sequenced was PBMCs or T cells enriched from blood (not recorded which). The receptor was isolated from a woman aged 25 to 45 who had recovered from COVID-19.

The CDR3 here is CASSEAIWQGLGYTF. For the CDR3, the DNA is TGTGCCAGCAGTGAAGCGATATGGCAGGGTCTTGGCTACACCTTC. The gene calls are TRBV6-1 and TRBJ1-2, with TRBD1 as a possible D gene (5 bases). Germline lookup yields CDR1 MNHNS and CDR2 SASEGT. The CDR3 length is 15 residues. V lost 0 bases to trimming and J lost 7 bases, with 15 bases between them.